Presented here are 29 T cell receptor beta chains from one specimen sequenced in a study of regulatory T cells in long-lasting Graves disease. Time point defined: newly diagnosed GD, antithyroid drugs for less than 3 months. The TCR library was made from RNA extracted from PBMCs. The TCR beta library used iRepertoire HTBI primers with Arm-PCR amplification of CDR3. TCRdb recomputed calls from the multiplex PCR reads with MiXCR, one row per CDR3 protein. Among about 450,000 distinct CDR3 sequences listed, over 15% were seen once. The same sample was also studied in work on T cells in Graves' hyperthyroidism and ophthalmopathy.

The sequences come from peripheral blood mononuclear cells (PBMCs), collected at new diagnosis, from a patient treated with antithyroid drugs. These receptors were collected from a woman aged 30 to 39 with Graves disease.

The chain is built from TRBV12-3 or TRBV12-4 and TRBJ2-7; 7 bases are shared with TRBD1. CDR3 size: 14 residues. Unmatched junction bases numbered 3, after V lost 2 bases and J lost 2 bases. The DNA of the CDR3 is TGTGCCAGCAGTTTAAACAGGGGCACCTACGAGCAGTACTTC. This encodes CASSLNRGTYEQYF.

This clonotype was found many times. The V and J genes are TRBV20-1 and TRBJ2-7, with no clear D. The CDR3 runs to 14 residues. V lost 0 bases and J lost 3, with 12 bases in between. The germline V gene encodes CDR1 DFQATT and CDR2 SNEGSKA (reference sequence). In DNA, the CDR3 is TGCAGTGCTAGAGATTATGGGAATAACTACGAGCAGTACTTC. This gives the protein CSARDYGNNYEQYF.

This clonotype showed up many times. The chain couples TRBV20-1 to TRBJ1-1; 7 bases fit TRBD1. Looked up from germline, CDR1 is DFQATT and CDR2 is SNEGSKA (reference sequence). There are 12 residues in the CDR3. V dropped 7 bases and J dropped 6; count of bases not matched to a gene: 8. The CDR3 bases are TGCAGTGTCCCTGGACAGGAGGCTGAAGCTTTCTTT. It translates to CSVPGQEAEAFF.

Only a few counts were recorded for this clonotype. This chain uses TRBV20-1 with TRBJ2-1; D possibly corresponds to TRBD2 (6 bases). Germline CDR1 is DFQATT and CDR2 is SNEGSKA (reference sequence). This CDR3 comprises 10 residues. The CDR3 protein is CSPRRDEQFF. CDR3 nucleotides: TGCAGCCCAAGGCGGGACGAGCAGTTCTTC.

Many counts were recorded for this clonotype. V gene TRBV10-2 combines with J gene TRBJ1-1, with D unclear. Germline CDR1 is WSHSY and CDR2 is SAAADI. Between the trimmed V and J ends, which lost 4 bases and 8 bases, there was a span of 17 bases. The CDR3 extends over 14 amino acids. CDR3 loop: CASSASKMREEAFF. CDR3 nucleotide sequence: TGCGCCAGCAGTGCCTCGAAAATGAGAGAAGAAGCTTTCTTT.

This clonotype was counted only a few times. The rearrangement uses TRBV16 and TRBJ1-6; D is unresolved. This CDR3 comprises 14 residues. With 0 bases removed from V and 10 bases from J, the gap between germline ends came to 10 bases. Germline values: CDR1 KGHSY, CDR2 FQNENV. CDR3 sequence reads: CASSQSVNGSPLHF. CDR3 bases: TGTGCCAGCAGCCAATCGGTCAATGGCTCACCCCTCCACTTT.

The sample holds many counts of this clonotype. CDR3 in amino acids: CASRPGRLGEQYF. CDR3 nucleotides: TGTGCCAGCAGACCGGGACGGCTTGGAGAGCAGTACTTC. The rearrangement uses TRBV7-2 and TRBJ2-7; D tentatively reads TRBD1 or TRBD2 (5 bases each). This CDR3 has 13 amino acids. V was cut by 6 bases and J by 7 bases, with 16 bases left in between. From germline, CDR1 is SGHTA and CDR2 FQGNSA.

This chain uses TRBV11-2 with TRBJ1-1; tentative D call: TRBD1 (6 bases). From germline, CDR1 is SGHAT and CDR2 FQNNGV. The CDR3 length is 18 residues. Deletions cut 6 bases from V and 4 bases from J, with 27 bases between. The CDR3 reads CASRLLSSRGEFFTEAFF. The CDR3 nucleotides read TGTGCCAGCAGACTGCTGAGCTCCAGGGGCGAGTTTTTCACTGAAGCTTTCTTT.

This clonotype was counted many times. The chain links TRBV7-2 to TRBJ2-1; 15 bases map to TRBD2. TRBJ2-5 matches the DNA end more closely, so the J call is doubtful. In germline, CDR1 is SGHTA, CDR2 FQGNSA. The CDR3 loop spans 17 amino acids. CDR3 in DNA: TGTGCCAGCAGCGCAGGACTAGCGGGAGGGACCCAAGAGACCCAGTACTTC. This translates into CASSAGLAGGTQETQYF.

This clonotype has only a few counts. The V gene is TRBV20-1, the J gene TRBJ2-3; 15 bases align to TRBD2. The CDR3 contains 18 residues. J lost 6 bases, V lost 3 bases, and 13 bases had no gene match. Per the germline V gene, CDR1 is DFQATT and CDR2 is SNEGSKA (reference sequence). This chain's CDR3 is CSASQTPGLAGGRDTQYF. CDR3 in DNA: TGCAGTGCTAGCCAGACACCGGGACTAGCGGGAGGCCGTGATACGCAGTATTTT.

This clonotype was counted at least ten times. This chain links TRBV27 with TRBJ2-7, with 9 bases fitting TRBD1. This CDR3 has 16 amino acids. Germline V lookup: CDR1 MNHEY, CDR2 SMNVEV (reference sequence). V lost 2 bases to trimming and J lost 2 bases; unmatched junction nucleotides: 7. The CDR3 reads CASSLTGQGSTYEQYF. CDR3 in DNA: TGTGCCAGCAGTTTAACGGGACAGGGTTCGACCTACGAGCAGTACTTC.

This clonotype was picked up many times. The chain carries TRBV6-2 or TRBV6-3 and TRBJ2-1; 7 bases fit TRBD2. The CDR3 consists of 17 residues. The V and J ends lost 7 bases and 0 bases, in that order; junction bases with no gene match: 12. Germline CDR1 and CDR2: MNHEY and SVGEGT. As DNA, the CDR3 is TGTGCCAGCAAAAGAGCGGGACTAAGTAGCTCCTACAATGAGCAGTTCTTC. Residues: CASKRAGLSSSYNEQFF.

This clonotype was seen a handful of times. This chain joins TRBV7-9 and TRBJ2-1; D gene unclear. Germline V gene data show CDR1 as SEHNR and CDR2 as FQNEAQ (reference sequence). There are 11 residues in the CDR3. Trimming took off 4 bases at V and 9 bases at J, with 7 bases between the two ends. This CDR3 reads CASSSGLEQFF. CDR3 DNA sequence: TGTGCCAGCAGCTCAGGCCTTGAGCAGTTCTTC.

This clonotype was seen at least ten times. The rearrangement joins TRBV28 to TRBJ2-3; 10 bases fit TRBD2. The trim removed 4 bases at V and 2 bases at J, leaving 15 bases unmatched. Germline lookup yields CDR1 MDHEN and CDR2 SYDVKM. The CDR3 loop spans 19 amino acids. The CDR3 reads CASSSPSLTSGSDTDTQYF. In nucleotides, the CDR3 is TGTGCCAGCAGTTCCCCCTCCCTGACTAGCGGGTCTGACACAGATACGCAGTATTTT.

This clonotype was detected ten times or more. The CDR3 here is CATTTLAGTEQFF. In DNA, the CDR3 is TGTGCCACGACCACCCTTGCGGGGACTGAGCAGTTCTTC. This chain connects TRBV6-2 or TRBV6-3 to TRBJ2-1; a possible D gene is TRBD2 (6 bases). The germline gives CDR1 MNHEY, CDR2 SVGEGT. V lost 10 bases and J 9 bases, leaving 19 bases between the germline ends. The CDR3 has 13 amino acids.

This clonotype was seen at least ten times. The J gene is TRBJ2-1, the V gene TRBV20-1; 14 positions match TRBD2. V lost 6 bases to trimming and J lost 6 bases; unmatched junction nucleotides: 7. CDR1 is DFQATT, CDR2 SNEGSKA, per germline (reference sequence). CDR3 size: 15 residues. The CDR3 DNA reads TGCAGTGCCAAAGGGGGACTAGCGGGAGTCAATGAGCAGTTCTTC. Translating gives CSAKGGLAGVNEQFF.

V is TRBV2 and J is TRBJ1-3; D uncertain. The germline CDR1 and CDR2 sequences are SNHLY and FYNNEI. V lost 6 bases to trimming and J lost 0 bases, with 15 bases between them. The CDR3 runs to 16 residues. In DNA form, the CDR3 reads TGTGCCAGCAGGGTAAATTTTCCAGGCTCTGGAAACACCATATATTTT. Encoded protein: CASRVNFPGSGNTIYF. Drawing the rest from reference TRBV2 and TRBJ1-3, the complete variable domain is EPEVTQTPSHQVTQMGQEVILRCVPISNHLYFYWYRQILGQKVEFLVSFYNNEISEKSEIFDDQFSVERPDGSNFTLKIRSTKLEDSAMYFCASRVNFPGSGNTIYFGEGSWLTVV.

At least ten counts were recorded for this clonotype. This rearrangement joins TRBV7-2 to TRBJ1-6, with a weak D call TRBD1 (5 bases). Germline V gene data show CDR1 as SGHTA and CDR2 as FQGNSA. Trimming removed 3 bases from V and 0 bases from J, with 9 bases in between. This CDR3 contains 16 residues. CDR3 nucleotide sequence: TGTGCCAGCAGCTTCAAGGGGAGCTCCTATAATTCACCCCTCCACTTT. Translating it yields CASSFKGSSYNSPLHF.

This clonotype was seen ten or more times. Germline and junction disagree at one end, which may indicate a read error. CDR3 region: CASSSPVGGTESQYF. The CDR3 bases are TGTGCCAGCAGTTCCCCGGTGGGAGGAACAGAGAGCCAGTACTTC. The chain carries TRBV28 and TRBJ2-5, with D tentatively TRBD2 (6 bases). CDR3 length equals 15 residues. Germline values: CDR1 MDHEN, CDR2 SYDVKM.

At least ten counts were recorded for this clonotype. V usage is TRBV3-1 and J usage is TRBJ1-1; D remains ambiguous. CDR3 length equals 12 residues. Germline assignment: CDR1 LGHDT and CDR2 YNNKEL (reference sequence). V was trimmed by 3 bases and J by 7 bases, leaving 9 bases between them. The CDR3 sequence: CASSQYDGEAFF. The CDR3 coding sequence is TGTGCCAGCAGCCAGTACGACGGTGAAGCTTTCTTT.

This clonotype was seen many times. This chain links TRBV11-2 with TRBJ2-3; D might be TRBD2 (6 bases). V was cut by 4 bases and J by 0 bases, with 14 bases left in between. This CDR3 is built from 16 residues. Germline assignment: CDR1 SGHAT and CDR2 FQNNGV. CDR3 nucleotides: TGTGCCAGCAGCTCCCGAGCAGGAGGGAGCACAGATACGCAGTATTTT. Residues: CASSSRAGGSTDTQYF.

This chain connects TRBV15 to TRBJ1-5; D possibly corresponds to TRBD1 (5 bases). The CDR3 is 15 residues long. V lost 3 bases, J lost 4 bases, and 13 bases lay in between. The germline CDR1 and CDR2 sequences are LNHNV and YYDKDF (reference sequence). This CDR3 reads CATSRFYGGNQPQHF. In nucleotides, the CDR3 is TGTGCCACCAGCAGGTTCTATGGGGGGAATCAGCCCCAGCATTTT.

This clonotype was counted many times. The gene calls are TRBV20-1 and TRBJ2-3; 13 bases align to TRBD2. The V gene's germline CDR1 is DFQATT and CDR2 SNEGSKA (reference sequence). J was trimmed by 1 base and V by 6 bases; bases with no gene match: 13. This CDR3 spans 18 amino acids. CDR3 loop: CSATRTSGRAGGTDTQYF. CDR3 in DNA: TGCAGTGCAACACGAACTAGCGGGAGGGCTGGTGGCACAGATACGCAGTATTTT.

This clonotype showed up many times. The rearrangement uses TRBV7-8 and TRBJ1-5, with D hard to call. Germline V gene sequence: CDR1 SGHVS, CDR2 FQNEAQ. V shed 5 bases and J shed 3 bases, with 14 bases lying between them. The CDR3 loop spans 15 amino acids. CDR3 protein: CASSASRGPNQPQHF. DNA of the CDR3: TGTGCCAGCAGCGCGAGTCGAGGGCCCAATCAGCCCCAGCATTTT.

This clonotype was seen more than once but under ten times. V gene TRBV27 combines with J gene TRBJ1-6; D remains unclear. The CDR3 extends over 14 amino acids. Trimming removed 6 bases at V and 10 bases at J, with 16 bases between. Germline V gives CDR1 MNHEY, CDR2 SMNVEV (reference sequence). The DNA of the CDR3 is TGTGCCAGCAGGATAACGTCCGAGGAATCACCCCTCCACTTT. It is translated as CASRITSEESPLHF.

This chain links TRBV7-2 with TRBJ2-7; a weak D match, TRBD1 (6 bases). Trimming shortened V by 3 bases and J by 2 bases, and 14 bases separated the two germline ends. Germline CDR1 and CDR2: SGHTA and FQGNSA. The CDR3 spans 15 residues. CDR3: CASSLDRSKTYEQYF. For the CDR3, the DNA is TGTGCCAGCAGCTTGGACAGAAGCAAAACCTACGAGCAGTACTTC. Complete variable domain (other parts from reference TRBV7-2 and TRBJ2-7): GAGVSQSPSNKVTEKGKDVELRCDPISGHTALYWYRQSLGQGLEFLIYFQGNSAPDKSGLPSDRFSAERTGGSVSTLTIQRTQQEDSAVYLCASSLDRSKTYEQYFGPGTRLTVT.

The CDR3 reads CASSPLVAASSTDTQYF. The CDR3 DNA is TGTGCCAGCTCACCCCTCGTGGCAGCAAGTAGCACAGATACGCAGTATTTT. This chain joins TRBV18 and TRBJ2-3; D ambiguous. V lost 3 bases, J lost 0 bases, and 16 bases lay in between. The germline CDR1 and CDR2 sequences are KGHSH and LQKENI. The CDR3 length is 17 residues.

This clonotype has a single count. A much larger clonotype is one base distant, so this may be a read error. The chain couples TRBV5-1 to TRBJ2-7; possibly TRBD2 for D (5 bases). Trimming removed 4 bases from V and 3 bases from J, with 17 bases in between. CDR1 and CDR2 (germline): SGHRS, YFSETQ. The CDR3 is 15 residues long. The CDR3 coding sequence is TGCGCCAGCAGCCAAGATCCGGGAAAGCTCTACGAGCAGTACTTC. It encodes CASSQDPGKLYEQYF.

The V gene is TRBV9, the J gene TRBJ2-1; D is perhaps TRBD2 (7 bases). This CDR3 contains 16 residues. In germline, CDR1 is SGDLS, CDR2 YYNGEE. Trimming took 3 bases from V and 7 from J, leaving 20 bases between them. The CDR3 DNA follows: TGTGCCAGCAGCGGAGGGGGGGGAGGGCCGGGAAATGAGCAGTTCTTC. Its protein is CASSGGGGGPGNEQFF.